The source of this T cell receptor beta chain is a study of T-cell reconstitution after alpha-beta-depleted transplantation in children. CDR3 length equals 14 residues. The germline CDR1 and CDR2 sequences are SGHAT and FQNNGV. The V end lost 5 bases, the J end lost 3 bases, and 13 bases lay between the germline ends. TCRbeta library construction was performed incorporating unique molecular identifiers. Each CDR3 protein gets one entry after TCRdb re-called the PCR reads with MiXCR. The sample holds some 340,000 distinct CDR3 sequences; 10% to 13% are singletons and the top ten take approximately 2.3%.

The TCR comes from a human donor who donated a stem cell graft to a child with acute lymphoblastic leukemia. The sample was PBMCs from the stem cell graft donor, taken from the stem cell graft. The gene calls are TRBV11-2 and TRBJ1-2; D might be TRBD1 (5 bases). CDR3 nucleotides: TGTGCCAGCAGCCCTTTAGGGGTGGACTATGGCTACACCTTC. Its translation is CASSPLGVDYGYTF.